These 6 T cell receptor beta chains share one sample of origin, sequenced in a study of CD8+ T cells in alopecia areata. The treatment was: oral pan-JAK inhibitor, 5-10 mg twice daily. Isolated RNA was reverse transcribed into cDNA used as the sequencing template. The data were produced by immunoSEQ multiplex PCR, yet TCRdb's version contains in-frame clones alone and is incomplete. This table has about 180,000 clones, roughly 50% appearing once. Sequenced here: CD8+ T cells sorted from blood, sampled at week 24, from a patient treated with tofacitinib. Every receptor here comes from a human donor with alopecia areata.

The chain carries TRBV9 and TRBJ2-7; D perhaps matches TRBD1 (5 bases). Looked up from germline, CDR1 is SGDLS and CDR2 is YYNGEE. V lost 0 bases to trimming and J lost 2 bases, with 12 bases between them. The length of the CDR3 is 15 residues. For the CDR3, the DNA is TGTGCCAGCAGCGTAGCGGACGGACACGCCTACGAGCAGTACTTC. Translating it yields CASSVADGHAYEQYF. Drawing the rest from reference TRBV9 and TRBJ2-7, the complete variable domain is DSGVTQTPKHLITATGQRVTLRCSPRSGDLSVYWYQQSLDQGLQFLIQYYNGEERAKGNILERFSAQQFPDLHSELNLSSLELGDSALYFCASSVADGHAYEQYFGPGTRLTVT.

This clone was counted a few times. V gene TRBV11-2 combines with J gene TRBJ2-7; 11 nucleotides match TRBD2. Germline CDR1 reads SGHAT; CDR2 reads FQNNGV. The V gene end was trimmed by 4 bases and the J gene end by 3 bases; junction bases not matched to a gene: 5. This CDR3 spans 15 amino acids. The CDR3 is CASSYSGGAGYEQYF. In DNA form, the CDR3 reads TGTGCCAGCAGCTATAGCGGGGGGGCCGGCTACGAGCAGTACTTC.

This chain links TRBV4-3 with TRBJ2-1, with D perhaps assigned TRBD1 or TRBD2 (5 bases each). The CDR3 consists of 14 residues. Germline assignment: CDR1 LGHNA and CDR2 YSLEER. With 0 bases removed from V and 9 bases from J, the gap between germline ends came to 12 bases. In nucleotides, the CDR3 is TGCGCCAGCAGCCAAGATGGGACCCGCAGTGAGCAGTTCTTC. Translation gives CASSQDGTRSEQFF.

This clone was picked up a small number of times. J is TRBJ1-5 and V is TRBV15, with 9 bases matching TRBD1. Germline V gives CDR1 LNHNV, CDR2 YYDKDF (reference sequence). Losses at the gene ends were 0 bases for V and 2 bases for J; bases not matched to a gene: 2. CDR3 length equals 16 residues. The CDR3 loop is CATSRDTGGGNQPQHF. Written as DNA, the CDR3 is TGTGCCACCAGCAGAGATACAGGGGGCGGCAATCAGCCCCAGCATTTT.

This clone was detected ten times or more. The chain joins TRBV27 to TRBJ2-2; 9 bases map to TRBD2. The CDR3 has 16 amino acids. Looked up from germline, CDR1 is MNHEY and CDR2 is SMNVEV (reference sequence). J gave up 4 bases and V 2 bases, and 5 bases lay outside the gene matches. The CDR3 DNA reads TGTGCCAGCAGTTTAGGGCTAGCGGGGAGCACCGGGGAGCTGTTTTTT. It codes for CASSLGLAGSTGELFF.

This clone was found a few times. This chain uses TRBV9 with TRBJ2-1, with 11 bases aligning to TRBD2. With V trimmed by 2 bases and J by 6 bases, 10 bases remained unmatched. The V gene's germline CDR1 is SGDLS and CDR2 YYNGEE. The CDR3 is 17 amino acids. In nucleotides, the CDR3 is TGTGCCAGCAGCGTTGCCGGGACTAGCGGATCTCGCAATGAGCAGTTCTTC. Residues: CASSVAGTSGSRNEQFF.